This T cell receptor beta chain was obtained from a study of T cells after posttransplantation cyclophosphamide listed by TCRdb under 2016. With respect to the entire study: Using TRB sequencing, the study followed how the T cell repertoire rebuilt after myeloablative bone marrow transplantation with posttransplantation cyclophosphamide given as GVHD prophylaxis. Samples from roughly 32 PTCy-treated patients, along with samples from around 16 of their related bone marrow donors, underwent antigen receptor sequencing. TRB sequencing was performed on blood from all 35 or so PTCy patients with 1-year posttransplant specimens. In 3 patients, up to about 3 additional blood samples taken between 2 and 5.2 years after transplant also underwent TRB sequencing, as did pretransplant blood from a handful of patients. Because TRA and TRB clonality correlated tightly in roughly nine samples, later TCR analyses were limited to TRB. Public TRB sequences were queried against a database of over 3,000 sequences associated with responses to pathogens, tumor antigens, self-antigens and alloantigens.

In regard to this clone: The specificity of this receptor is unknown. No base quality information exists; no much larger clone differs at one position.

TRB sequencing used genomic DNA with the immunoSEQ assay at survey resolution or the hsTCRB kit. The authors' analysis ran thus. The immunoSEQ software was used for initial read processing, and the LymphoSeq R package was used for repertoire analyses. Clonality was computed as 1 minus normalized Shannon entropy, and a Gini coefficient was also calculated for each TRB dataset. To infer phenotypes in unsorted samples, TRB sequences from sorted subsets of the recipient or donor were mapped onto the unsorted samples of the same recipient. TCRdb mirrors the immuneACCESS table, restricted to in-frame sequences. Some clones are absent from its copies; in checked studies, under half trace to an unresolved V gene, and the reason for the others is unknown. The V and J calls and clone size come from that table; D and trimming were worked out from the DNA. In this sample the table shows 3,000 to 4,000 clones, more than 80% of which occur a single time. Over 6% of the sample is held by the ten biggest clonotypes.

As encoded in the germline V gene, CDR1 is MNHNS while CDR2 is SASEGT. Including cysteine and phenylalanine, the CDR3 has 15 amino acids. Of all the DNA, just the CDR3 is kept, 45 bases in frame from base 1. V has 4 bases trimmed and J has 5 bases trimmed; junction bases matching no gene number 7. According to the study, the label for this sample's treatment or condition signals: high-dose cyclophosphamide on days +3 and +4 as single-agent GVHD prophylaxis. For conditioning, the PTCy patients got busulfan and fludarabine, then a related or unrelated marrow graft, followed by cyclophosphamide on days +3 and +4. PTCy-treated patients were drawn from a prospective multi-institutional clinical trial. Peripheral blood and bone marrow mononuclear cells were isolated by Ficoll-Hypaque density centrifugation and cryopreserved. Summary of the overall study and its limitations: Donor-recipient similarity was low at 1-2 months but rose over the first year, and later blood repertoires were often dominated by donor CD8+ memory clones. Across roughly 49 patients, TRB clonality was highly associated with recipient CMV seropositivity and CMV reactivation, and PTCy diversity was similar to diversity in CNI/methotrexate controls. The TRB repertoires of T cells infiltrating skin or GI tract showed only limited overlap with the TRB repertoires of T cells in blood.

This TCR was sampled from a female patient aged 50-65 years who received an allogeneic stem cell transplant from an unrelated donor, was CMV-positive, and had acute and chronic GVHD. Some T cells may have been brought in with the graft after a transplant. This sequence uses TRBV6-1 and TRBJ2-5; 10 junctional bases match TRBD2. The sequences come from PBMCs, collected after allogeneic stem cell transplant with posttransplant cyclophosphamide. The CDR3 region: CASSGNSGRYETQYF. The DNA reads TGTGCCAGCAGTGGGAATAGCGGGAGGTATGAGACCCAGTACTTC.